Each of the 7 T cell receptor beta chains below was sequenced from the same sample in a study of cytomegalovirus exposure and HLA in healthy donors. Primers for the PCR totalled 60 Vbeta and 13 Jbeta. Data came from immunoSEQ multiplex PCR; TCRdb stores just in-frame clones and leaves some out. The sample yields 150,000 to 200,000 clones, roughly four fifths seen once. The sample consisted of PBMCs. These receptor sequences come from a man aged 45 to 65 in good health and CMV-seronegative.

The V and J genes are TRBV19 and TRBJ2-7, with 11 nucleotides matching TRBD2. Per germline, CDR1 LNHDA and CDR2 SQIVND (reference sequence). The ends lost 3 bases at V and 2 bases at J; junction bases unmatched: 9. The CDR3 covers 17 residues. The CDR3 loop reads CASSIKWGTSGTYEQYF. The CDR3 nucleotides are TGTGCCAGTAGTATTAAGTGGGGGACTAGCGGTACCTACGAGCAGTACTTC.

The chain joins TRBV28 to TRBJ2-7; 10 bases are a match to TRBD1. This CDR3 contains 15 residues. Germline trimming cut 4 bases from V and 5 bases from J; bases unmatched to any gene: 8. The germline CDR1 and CDR2 sequences are MDHEN and SYDVKM. The CDR3 is CASSSLDRGIHEQYF. As DNA, the CDR3 is TGTGCCAGCAGTTCCCTGGACAGGGGGATCCACGAGCAGTACTTC.

This clone occurred once. The chain has TRBV7-6 and TRBJ2-5; TRBD1 aligns across 8 bases. In germline, CDR1 is SGHVS, CDR2 FNYEAQ. The V segment lost 5 bases and the J segment 1 base; nucleotides outside the gene matches: 3. This CDR3 is built from 14 residues. The CDR3 here is CASSIGQGQETQYF. In DNA, the CDR3 is TGTGCCAGCAGCATCGGACAGGGCCAAGAGACCCAGTACTTC.

This chain connects TRBV30 to TRBJ1-1, with D tentatively TRBD1 (5 bases). The V gene's germline CDR1 is GTSNPN and CDR2 SVGIG (reference sequence). The CDR3 extends over 13 amino acids. Trimming removed 4 bases from V and 4 bases from J, with 13 bases in between. The chain's CDR3 is CAWTHGTLTEAFF. CDR3 nucleotides: TGTGCCTGGACCCACGGGACTCTCACTGAAGCTTTCTTT.

The V and J genes are TRBV29-1 and TRBJ2-2, with D perhaps TRBD1 (5 bases). The CDR3 spans 14 residues. With 6 bases removed from V and 0 bases from J, the gap between germline ends came to 11 bases. Germline V gene sequence: CDR1 SQVTM, CDR2 ANQGSEA. The CDR3 sequence is CSVRVDPNTGELFF. In DNA, the CDR3 is TGCAGCGTCAGGGTGGACCCGAACACCGGGGAGCTGTTTTTT.

The chain employs TRBV28 and TRBJ2-5; perhaps TRBD1 as D (6 bases). Judging by the DNA end, TRBJ2-7 fits better; the J call may be wrong. CDR1 is MDHEN and CDR2 is SYDVKM in the germline V gene. The CDR3 runs 16 residues. CDR3 bases: TGTGCCAGCAGTTTATATGCTGGACAGAGTAACTACGAGCAGTACTTC. Its translation is CASSLYAGQSNYEQYF.

This sequence joins TRBV29-1 and TRBJ1-4; 9 bases line up with TRBD1. CDR1 is SQVTM and CDR2 is ANQGSEA in the germline V gene. Unmatched junction bases numbered 7, after V lost 7 bases and J lost 7 bases. This CDR3 is 13 amino acids long. CDR3 sequence (DNA): TGCAGCGGTGGGGACAGGGTGGGTGAAAAACTGTTTTTT. It yields the protein CSGGDRVGEKLFF.